This T cell receptor (beta chain) stems from a study of blood T cells in healthy people across ages. Across the whole study: With template switching, about one barcoded beta molecule was captured per two T cells. Study-wide points: The diversity estimates, figures obtained from one million T cells, were considered underestimates. With unsorted PBMCs, a conclusive comparison of naive versus antigen-experienced cells was not possible.

The authors drew around 11 milliliters of peripheral blood from each donor. The CDR3 runs 16 residues. Germline lookup yields CDR1 MDHEN and CDR2 SYDVKM. The J segment lost 4 bases and the V segment lost 6 bases, leaving 14 bases of the junction unmatched. Of note for this clonotype: Its antigen is still unknown.

Together with a sample-barcoded 5' primer, a J-beta primer mix was included in a second PCR lasting about 6 to 11 cycles. TCRdb passed the 5' RACE reads through MiXCR, listing each CDR3 protein once. The sample lists roughly 2 million distinct CDR3 sequences, less than 50% occurring once. Material for sequencing was blood. This sequence was found in a middle-aged woman in good health. The chain combines TRBV28 with TRBJ2-7; 8 bases are shared with TRBD1. CDR3 DNA sequence: TGTGCCAGCAGATCCCTAGACAGGGGCACCAATTACGAGCAGTACTTC. Translated: CASRSLDRGTNYEQYF.